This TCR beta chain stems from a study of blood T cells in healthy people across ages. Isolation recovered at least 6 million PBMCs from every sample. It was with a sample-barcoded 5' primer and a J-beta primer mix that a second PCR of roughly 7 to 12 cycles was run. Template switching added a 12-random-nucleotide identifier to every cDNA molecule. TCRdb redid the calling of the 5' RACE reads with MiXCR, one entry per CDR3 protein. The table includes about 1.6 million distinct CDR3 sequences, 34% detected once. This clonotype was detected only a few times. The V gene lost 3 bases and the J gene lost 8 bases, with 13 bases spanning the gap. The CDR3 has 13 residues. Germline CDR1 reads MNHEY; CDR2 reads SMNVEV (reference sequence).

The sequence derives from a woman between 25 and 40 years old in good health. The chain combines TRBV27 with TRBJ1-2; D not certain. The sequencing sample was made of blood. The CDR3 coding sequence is TGTGCCAGCAGTTTTTCAAGTTTTAGGGGCTACACCTTC. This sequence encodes CASSFSSFRGYTF.